What follows describes a single T cell receptor beta chain. The antigen remains undetermined. Germline CDR1 and CDR2: SGHAT and FQNNGV. This CDR3 comprises 16 residues. V was shortened by 3 bases and J by 4 bases, with 17 bases between the two germline ends. Around 2 micrograms of genomic DNA from cryopreserved PBMCs went into TCR beta libraries. The data were taken from a study of cytotoxic CD8 clonotypes in ibrutinib-treated CLL. Study overall: After treatment lasting a median roughly eleven months, range 6 to 36, response samples were collected. Study results and limitations: Public clonotypes were rare and shrank or held steady on treatment. Clonality climbed at ibrutinib response, then dropped toward baseline at progression.

TCRdb's copy holds only in-frame clones and misses some; the assay was immunoSEQ multiplex PCR. The sample contains fewer than 90,000 clones, 86% of which appear only once. The sequence derives from a human donor with chronic lymphocytic leukemia. The input for sequencing was PBMCs, taken before ibrutinib treatment. The gene calls are TRBV11-2 and TRBJ2-3, with D perhaps TRBD2 (6 bases). The CDR3 loop reads CASSFAGSFGADTQYF. CDR3 DNA: TGTGCCAGCAGCTTCGCGGGAAGTTTTGGTGCAGATACGCAGTATTTT. The full variable domain, completed using reference TRBV11-2 and TRBJ2-3, is EAGVAQSPRYKIIEKRQSVAFWCNPISGHATLYWYQQILGQGPKLLIQFQNNGVVDDSQLPKDRFSAERLKGVDSTLKIQPAKLEDSAVYLCASSFAGSFGADTQYFGPGTRLTVL.